The sequence of this T cell receptor (beta chain) was determined in a study of regulatory T cells in long-lasting Graves disease. Study findings and constraints: Tissue studied was limited to peripheral blood, excluding thyroid tissue. Those with persistent Graves' had less TCR diversity than newly diagnosed patients.

Library construction for TCR beta used iRepertoire HTBI primers and Arm-PCR of CDR3 regions. TCRdb re-called the multiplex PCR reads through MiXCR, storing one row per CDR3 protein. The table lists 350,000 to 500,000 distinct CDR3 sequences, 14% of them singletons. The germline V gene encodes CDR1 DFQATT and CDR2 SNEGSKA (reference sequence). CDR3 length equals 15 residues. The V end lost 5 bases, the J end lost 3 bases, and 17 bases lay between the germline ends. Documented time point: newly diagnosed GD, antithyroid drugs for less than 3 months. Extracted RNA from PBMCs served as the source of the TCR library. The sample holds a few counts of this clonotype. Its target is not known. These same data were also listed under a study on T cells in Graves' hyperthyroidism and ophthalmopathy. From that paper: First-round RT-PCR targeting the TCR CDR3 was performed with the HTBI primer set.

The receptor comes from a woman in her forties or fifties with Graves disease. The specimen was peripheral blood mononuclear cells (PBMCs), collected at new diagnosis, from a patient treated with antithyroid drugs. This sequence joins TRBV20-1 and TRBJ2-1; perhaps TRBD1 as D (5 bases). The CDR3 DNA reads TGCAGTGCTCCCAATTCAGGGAAATACTACAATGAGCAGTTCTTC. This encodes CSAPNSGKYYNEQFF.